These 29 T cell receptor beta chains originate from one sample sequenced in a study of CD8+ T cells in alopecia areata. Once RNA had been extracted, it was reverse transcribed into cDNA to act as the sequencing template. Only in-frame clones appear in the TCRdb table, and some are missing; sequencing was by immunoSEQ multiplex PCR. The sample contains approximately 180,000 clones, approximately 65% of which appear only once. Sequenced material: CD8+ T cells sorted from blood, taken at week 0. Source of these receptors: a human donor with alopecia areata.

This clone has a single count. The chain's CDR3 is CASSPSTGSTEAFF. The CDR3 nucleotides read TGTGCCAGCAGCCCGAGCACAGGGAGCACTGAAGCTTTCTTT. V usage is TRBV2 and J usage is TRBJ1-1, with D tentatively TRBD1 (6 bases). Germline V gives CDR1 SNHLY, CDR2 FYNNEI. This CDR3 comprises 14 residues. V shed 6 bases and J shed 4 bases, with 15 bases lying between them.

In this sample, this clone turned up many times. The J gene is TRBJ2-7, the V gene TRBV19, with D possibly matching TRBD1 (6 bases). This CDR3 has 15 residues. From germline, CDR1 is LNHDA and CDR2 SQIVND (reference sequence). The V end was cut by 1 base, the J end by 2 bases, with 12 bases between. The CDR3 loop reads CASSIVRQATYEQYF. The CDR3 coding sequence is TGTGCCAGTAGTATAGTGCGACAGGCTACCTACGAGCAGTACTTC. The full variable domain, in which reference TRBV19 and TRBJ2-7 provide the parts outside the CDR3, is DGGITQSPKYLFRKEGQNVTLSCEQNLNHDAMYWYRQDPGQGLRLIYYSQIVNDFQKGDIAEGYSVSREKKESFPLTVTSAQKNPTAFYLCASSIVRQATYEQYFGPGTRLTVT.

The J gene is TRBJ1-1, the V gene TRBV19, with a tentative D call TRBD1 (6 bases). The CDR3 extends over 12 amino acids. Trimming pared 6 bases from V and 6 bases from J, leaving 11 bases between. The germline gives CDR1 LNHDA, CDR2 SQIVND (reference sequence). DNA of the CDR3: TGTGCCAGTAGCCAGGGGAGCGCTGAAGCTTTCTTT. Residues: CASSQGSAEAFF. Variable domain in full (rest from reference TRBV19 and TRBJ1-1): DGGITQSPKYLFRKEGQNVTLSCEQNLNHDAMYWYRQDPGQGLRLIYYSQIVNDFQKGDIAEGYSVSREKKESFPLTVTSAQKNPTAFYLCASSQGSAEAFFGQGTRLTVV.

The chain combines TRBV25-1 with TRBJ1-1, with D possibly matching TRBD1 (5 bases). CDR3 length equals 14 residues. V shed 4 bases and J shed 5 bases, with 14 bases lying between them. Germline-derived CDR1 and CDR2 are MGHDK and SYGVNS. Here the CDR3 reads CASSGGGVGTEAFF. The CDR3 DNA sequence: TGTGCCAGCAGTGGCGGGGGAGTTGGTACTGAAGCTTTCTTT.

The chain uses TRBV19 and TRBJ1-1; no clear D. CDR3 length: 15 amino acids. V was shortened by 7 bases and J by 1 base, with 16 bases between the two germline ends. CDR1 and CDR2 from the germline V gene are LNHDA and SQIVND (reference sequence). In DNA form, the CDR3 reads TGTGCCAGTAATTTTATACCAGGACCGAACACTGAAGCTTTCTTT. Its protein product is CASNFIPGPNTEAFF.

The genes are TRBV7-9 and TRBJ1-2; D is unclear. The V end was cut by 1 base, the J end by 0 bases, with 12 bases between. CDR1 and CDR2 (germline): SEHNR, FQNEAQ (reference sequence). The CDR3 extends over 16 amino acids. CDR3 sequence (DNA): TGTGCCAGCAGCTTAGGGAGACACCGGACTAACTATGGCTACACCTTC. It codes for CASSLGRHRTNYGYTF. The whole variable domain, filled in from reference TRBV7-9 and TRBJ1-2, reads DTGVSQNPRHKITKRGQNVTFRCDPISEHNRLYWYRQTLGQGPEFLTYFQNEAQLEKSRLLSDRFSAERPKGSFSTLEIQRTEQGDSAMYLCASSLGRHRTNYGYTFGSGTRLTVV.

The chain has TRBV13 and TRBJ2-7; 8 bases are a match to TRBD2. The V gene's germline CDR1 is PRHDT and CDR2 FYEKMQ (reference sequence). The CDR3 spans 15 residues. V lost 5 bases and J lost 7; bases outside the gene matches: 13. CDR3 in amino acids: CASSKRAGDQGEQYF. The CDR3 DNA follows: TGTGCCAGCAGCAAACGAGCGGGGGACCAGGGGGAGCAGTACTTC.

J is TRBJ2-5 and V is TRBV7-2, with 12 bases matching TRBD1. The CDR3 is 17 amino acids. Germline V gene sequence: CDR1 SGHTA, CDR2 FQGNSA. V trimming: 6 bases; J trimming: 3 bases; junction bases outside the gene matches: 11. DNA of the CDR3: TGTGCCAGCAGTGAGGTTGTGGGACAGGGGGCCGAAGAGACCCAGTACTTC. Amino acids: CASSEVVGQGAEETQYF.

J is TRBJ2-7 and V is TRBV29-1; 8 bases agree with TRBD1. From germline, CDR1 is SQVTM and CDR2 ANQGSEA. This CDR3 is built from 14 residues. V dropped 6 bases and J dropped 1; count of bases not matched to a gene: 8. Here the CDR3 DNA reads TGCAGCGTCCGGCCCCGGGACAGGTCCTACGAGCAGTACTTC. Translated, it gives CSVRPRDRSYEQYF.

Written as DNA, the CDR3 is TGTGCCAGTAGTATCTGGGGGGGCCCCAATGAGCAGTTCTTC. Encoded protein: CASSIWGGPNEQFF. The gene calls are TRBV19 and TRBJ2-1; TRBD2 is a possible D gene (7 bases). The CDR3 spans 14 residues. V shed 3 bases and J shed 6 bases, with 12 bases lying between them. Per germline, CDR1 LNHDA and CDR2 SQIVND (reference sequence).

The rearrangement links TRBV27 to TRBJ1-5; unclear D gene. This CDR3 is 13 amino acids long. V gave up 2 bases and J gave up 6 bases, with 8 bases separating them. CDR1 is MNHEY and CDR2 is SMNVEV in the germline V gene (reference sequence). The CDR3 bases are TGTGCCAGCAGTTTAAATGTCGCTCAGCCCCAGCATTTT. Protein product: CASSLNVAQPQHF.

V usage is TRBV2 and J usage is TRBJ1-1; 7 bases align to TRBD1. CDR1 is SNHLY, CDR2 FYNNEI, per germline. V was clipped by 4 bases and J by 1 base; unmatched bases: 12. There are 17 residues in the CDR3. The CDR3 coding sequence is TGTGCCAGCAGTGTACGATCCGGGACAGCGTCGAACACTGAAGCTTTCTTT. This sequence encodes CASSVRSGTASNTEAFF.

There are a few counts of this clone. CDR3 DNA sequence: TGTGCCAGCAGCTTAGGGGACAGGGCCCACGAGCAGTACTTC. Its protein is CASSLGDRAHEQYF. The chain carries TRBV7-9 and TRBJ2-7; 9 nucleotides line up with TRBD1. This CDR3 is built from 14 residues. The V segment lost 1 base and the J segment 5 bases; nucleotides outside the gene matches: 3. CDR1 is SEHNR and CDR2 is FQNEAQ in the germline V gene (reference sequence). The complete variable domain, with remaining parts taken from reference TRBV7-9 and TRBJ2-7, reads DTGVSQNPRHKITKRGQNVTFRCDPISEHNRLYWYRQTLGQGPEFLTYFQNEAQLEKSRLLSDRFSAERPKGSFSTLEIQRTEQGDSAMYLCASSLGDRAHEQYFGPGTRLTVT.

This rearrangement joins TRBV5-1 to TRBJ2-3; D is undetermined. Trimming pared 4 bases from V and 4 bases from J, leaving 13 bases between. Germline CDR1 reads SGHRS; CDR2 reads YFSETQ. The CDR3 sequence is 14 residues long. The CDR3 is CASSLRRVPDTQYF. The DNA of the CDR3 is TGCGCCAGCAGCCTACGAAGGGTGCCAGATACGCAGTATTTT.

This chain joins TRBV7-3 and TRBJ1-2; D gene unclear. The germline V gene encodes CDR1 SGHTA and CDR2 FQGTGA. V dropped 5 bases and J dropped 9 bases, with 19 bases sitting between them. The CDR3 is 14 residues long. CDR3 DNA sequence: TGTGCCAGCAGCCCGACCCCAGACGAAGGAAGCTACACCTTC. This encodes CASSPTPDEGSYTF.

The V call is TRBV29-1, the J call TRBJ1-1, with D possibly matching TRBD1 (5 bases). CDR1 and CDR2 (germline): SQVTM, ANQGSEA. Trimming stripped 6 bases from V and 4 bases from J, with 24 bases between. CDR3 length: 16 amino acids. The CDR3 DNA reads TGCAGCGTAGGTGGAGGGGCGTACTCGGTCGGCACTGAAGCTTTCTTT. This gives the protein CSVGGGAYSVGTEAFF. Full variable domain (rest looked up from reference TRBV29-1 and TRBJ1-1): SAVISQKPSRDICQRGTSLTIQCQVDSQVTMMFWYRQQPGQSLTLIATANQGSEATYESGFVIDKFPISRPNLTFSTLTVSNMSPEDSSIYLCSVGGGAYSVGTEAFFGQGTRLTVV.

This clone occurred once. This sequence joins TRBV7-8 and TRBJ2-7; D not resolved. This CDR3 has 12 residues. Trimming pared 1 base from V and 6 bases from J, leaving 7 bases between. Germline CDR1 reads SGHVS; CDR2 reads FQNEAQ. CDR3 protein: CASSLGRGEQYF. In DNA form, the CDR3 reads TGTGCCAGCAGCTTAGGTCGCGGCGAGCAGTACTTC.

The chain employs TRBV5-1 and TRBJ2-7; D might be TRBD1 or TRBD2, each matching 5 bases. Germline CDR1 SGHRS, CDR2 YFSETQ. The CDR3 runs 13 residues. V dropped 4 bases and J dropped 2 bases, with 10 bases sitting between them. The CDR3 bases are TGCGCCAGCAGCACCGGGGCAACCTACGAGCAGTACTTC. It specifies CASSTGATYEQYF.

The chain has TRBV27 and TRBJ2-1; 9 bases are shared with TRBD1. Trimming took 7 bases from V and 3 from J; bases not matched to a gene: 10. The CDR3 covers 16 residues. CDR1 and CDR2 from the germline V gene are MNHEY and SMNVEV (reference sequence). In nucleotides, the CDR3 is TGTGCCAGCAACCCGGGGCGGGACAGGGTCTACAATGAGCAGTTCTTC. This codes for CASNPGRDRVYNEQFF.

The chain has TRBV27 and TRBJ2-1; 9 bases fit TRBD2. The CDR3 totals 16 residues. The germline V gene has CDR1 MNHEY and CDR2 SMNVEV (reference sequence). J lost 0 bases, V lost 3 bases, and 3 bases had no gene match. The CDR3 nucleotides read TGTGCCAGCAGTTTGACTAGCGGAAGCTCCTACAATGAGCAGTTCTTC. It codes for CASSLTSGSSYNEQFF.

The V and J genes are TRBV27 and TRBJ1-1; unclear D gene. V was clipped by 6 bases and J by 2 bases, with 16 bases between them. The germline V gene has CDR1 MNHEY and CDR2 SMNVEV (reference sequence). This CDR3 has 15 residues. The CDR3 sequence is CASRLGWQDNTEAFF. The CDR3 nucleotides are TGTGCCAGCAGACTTGGGTGGCAAGATAACACTGAAGCTTTCTTT.

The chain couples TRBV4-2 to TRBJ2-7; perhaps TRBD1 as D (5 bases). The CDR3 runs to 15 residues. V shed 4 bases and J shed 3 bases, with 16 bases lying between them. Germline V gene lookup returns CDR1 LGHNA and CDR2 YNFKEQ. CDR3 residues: CASSPRVGAFYEQYF. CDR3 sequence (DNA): TGTGCCAGCAGCCCACGGGTAGGGGCTTTCTACGAGCAGTACTTC.

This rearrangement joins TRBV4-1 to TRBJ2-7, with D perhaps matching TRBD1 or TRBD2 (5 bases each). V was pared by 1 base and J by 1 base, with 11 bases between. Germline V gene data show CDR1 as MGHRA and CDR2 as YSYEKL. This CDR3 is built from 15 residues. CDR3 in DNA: TGCGCCAGCAGCCAAGTTGGGGGTAGTTCCTACGAGCAGTACTTC. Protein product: CASSQVGGSSYEQYF.

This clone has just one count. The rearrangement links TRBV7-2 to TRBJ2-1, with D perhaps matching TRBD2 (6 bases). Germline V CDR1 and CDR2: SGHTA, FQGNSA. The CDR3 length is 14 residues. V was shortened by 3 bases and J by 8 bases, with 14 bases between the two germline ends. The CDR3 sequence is CASSLGTGYYEQFF. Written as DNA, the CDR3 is TGTGCCAGCAGCTTGGGGACTGGATACTATGAGCAGTTCTTC. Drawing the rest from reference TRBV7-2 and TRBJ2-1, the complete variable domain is GAGVSQSPSNKVTEKGKDVELRCDPISGHTALYWYRQSLGQGLEFLIYFQGNSAPDKSGLPSDRFSAERTGGSVSTLTIQRTQQEDSAVYLCASSLGTGYYEQFFGPGTRLTVL.

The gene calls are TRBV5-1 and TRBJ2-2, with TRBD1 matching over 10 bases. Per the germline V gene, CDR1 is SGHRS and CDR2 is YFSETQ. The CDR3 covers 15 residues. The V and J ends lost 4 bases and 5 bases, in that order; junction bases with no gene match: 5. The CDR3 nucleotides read TGCGCCAGCAGCGACCGGACAGGGGGAACCGGGGAGCTGTTTTTT. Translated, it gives CASSDRTGGTGELFF.

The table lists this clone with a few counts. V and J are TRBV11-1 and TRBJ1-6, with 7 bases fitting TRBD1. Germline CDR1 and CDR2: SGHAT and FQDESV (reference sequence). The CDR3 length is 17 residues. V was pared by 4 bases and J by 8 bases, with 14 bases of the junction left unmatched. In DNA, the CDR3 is TGTGCCAGCAGCTCCCACGAGGTCACAGGGGCGCATTCACCCCTCCACTTT. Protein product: CASSSHEVTGAHSPLHF.

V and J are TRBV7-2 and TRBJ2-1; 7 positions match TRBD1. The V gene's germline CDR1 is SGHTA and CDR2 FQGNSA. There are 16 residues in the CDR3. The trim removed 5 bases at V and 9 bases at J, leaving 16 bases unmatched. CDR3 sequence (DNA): TGTGCCAGCAGCCCCCCGAGACAGGGACGGGGCCTTGAGCAGTTCTTC. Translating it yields CASSPPRQGRGLEQFF.

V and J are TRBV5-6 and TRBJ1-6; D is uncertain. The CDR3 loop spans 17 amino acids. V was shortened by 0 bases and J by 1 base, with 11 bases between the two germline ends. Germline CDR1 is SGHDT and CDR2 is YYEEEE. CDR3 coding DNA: TGTGCCAGCAGCTTGGCCGGCGCGATTTCCTATAATTCACCCCTCCACTTT. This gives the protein CASSLAGAISYNSPLHF.

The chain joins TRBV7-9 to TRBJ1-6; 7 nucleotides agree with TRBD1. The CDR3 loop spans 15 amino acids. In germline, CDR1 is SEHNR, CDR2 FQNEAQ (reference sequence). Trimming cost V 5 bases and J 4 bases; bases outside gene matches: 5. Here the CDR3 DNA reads TGTGCCAGCAGCCCTCCGGGACAGTATAATTCACCCCTCCACTTT. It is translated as CASSPPGQYNSPLHF.